This T cell receptor beta chain emerged from a study of a mutant IDH1 vaccine in newly diagnosed glioma. Study results and caveats: 93.3% of patients showed vaccine-induced immune responses across multiple MHC alleles.

Noted time point: week 11, during vaccination. What each vaccine dose contained was 300 ug of mutant IDH1 20-mer peptide, accompanied by topical imiquimod. Every donor had a new WHO grade 3 or 4 astrocytoma that was IDH1-mutant, with loss of nuclear ATRX. In the case of this clone: Antigen unknown.

Assay used: immunoSEQ multiplex PCR; TCRdb lists only in-frame clones, some missing. The sample lists tens of thousands of clones; 55% to 75% were seen once. The starting material was peripheral blood mononuclear cells (PBMCs), obtained from a glioma patient whose treatment included an IDH1 peptide vaccine. The source is a man aged 18 to 30 with glioma. Some clones in this sample may be carry-over from other donors' samples.

This CDR3 is CASSPYNSGIGGTEAFF. For the CDR3, the DNA is TGCGCCAGCAGCCCCTATAACTCGGGGATCGGGGGAACTGAAGCTTTCTTT. The chain joins TRBV4-1 to TRBJ1-1; TRBD1 might be the D (5 bases). The CDR3 loop spans 17 amino acids. In germline, CDR1 is MGHRA, CDR2 YSYEKL. V was shortened by 4 bases and J by 5 bases, with 23 bases between the two germline ends.